Reported below is one T cell receptor beta chain. The sample originates from a study of blood T cell repertoires in COVID-19. Study information: From the United States, Italy and Spain came samples of acute and convalescent COVID-19. T cells, B-cell-depleted T cells, or PBMCs supplied cDNA or gDNA.

Germline V gives CDR1 LNHDA, CDR2 SQIVND (reference sequence). V was cut by 3 bases and J by 8 bases, with 16 bases left in between. CDR3 length: 14 amino acids. Enrolment of Seattle patients took place during active infection, and they were followed longitudinally. Original analysis: Nucleated cell number was recorded as an estimate derived from reference gene primer amplification. Clones were sequenced by immunoSEQ multiplex PCR, and TCRdb holds only the in-frame ones, with some missing. Clonal size and the V and J genes are those of that table, whereas D and trimming came from the DNA. The profile shows roughly 250,000 clones, 86% of them singletons.

Sequenced sample: peripheral blood. The TCR sequence derives from a woman younger than 45 with COVID-19, enrolled during active disease. The genes are TRBV19 and TRBJ1-2; tentative D call: TRBD1 (5 bases). CDR3 loop: CASSIDRDKRGYTF. The CDR3 nucleotides are TGTGCCAGTAGTATCGACAGAGACAAGAGGGGCTACACCTTC.